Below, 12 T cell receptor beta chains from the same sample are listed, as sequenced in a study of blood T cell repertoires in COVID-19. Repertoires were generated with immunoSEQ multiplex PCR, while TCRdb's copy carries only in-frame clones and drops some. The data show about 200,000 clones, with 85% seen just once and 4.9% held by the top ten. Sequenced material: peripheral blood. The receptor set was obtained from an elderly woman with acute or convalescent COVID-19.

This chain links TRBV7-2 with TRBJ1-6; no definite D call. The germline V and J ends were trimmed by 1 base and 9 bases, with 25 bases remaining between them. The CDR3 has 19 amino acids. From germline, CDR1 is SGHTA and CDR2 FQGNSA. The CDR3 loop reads CASSLGSVGRTGPRSPLHF. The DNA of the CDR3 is TGTGCCAGCAGCTTAGGCTCAGTGGGCAGAACTGGTCCTCGTTCACCCCTCCACTTT. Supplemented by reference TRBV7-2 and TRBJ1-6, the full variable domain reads GAGVSQSPSNKVTEKGKDVELRCDPISGHTALYWYRQSLGQGLEFLIYFQGNSAPDKSGLPSDRFSAERTGGSVSTLTIQRTQQEDSAVYLCASSLGSVGRTGPRSPLHFGNGTRLTVT.

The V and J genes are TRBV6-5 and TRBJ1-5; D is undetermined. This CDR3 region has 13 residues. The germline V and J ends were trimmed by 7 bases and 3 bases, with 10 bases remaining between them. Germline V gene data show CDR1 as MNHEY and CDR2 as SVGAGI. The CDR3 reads CASKKEDNQPQHF. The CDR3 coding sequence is TGTGCCAGCAAAAAGGAGGACAATCAGCCCCAGCATTTT.

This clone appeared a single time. As DNA, the CDR3 is TGTGCCAGCAGCTACTCACCGATGGGGCTCGCGAACACCATATATTTT. Its translation is CASSYSPMGLANTIYF. J is TRBJ1-3 and V is TRBV3-1 (or the pseudogene TRBV3-2); a weak D match, TRBD1 (5 bases). V lost 5 bases and J 7 bases, leaving 21 bases between the germline ends. The germline CDR1 and CDR2 sequences are LGHDT and YNNKEL (reference sequence). The CDR3 length is 16 residues.

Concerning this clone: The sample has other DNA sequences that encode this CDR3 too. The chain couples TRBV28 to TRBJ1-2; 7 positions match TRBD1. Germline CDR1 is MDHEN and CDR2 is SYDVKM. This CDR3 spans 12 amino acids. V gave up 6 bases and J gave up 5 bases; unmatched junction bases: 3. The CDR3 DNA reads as TGTGCCAGCAGCTTGGGACAGTATGGCTACACCTTC. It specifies CASSLGQYGYTF.

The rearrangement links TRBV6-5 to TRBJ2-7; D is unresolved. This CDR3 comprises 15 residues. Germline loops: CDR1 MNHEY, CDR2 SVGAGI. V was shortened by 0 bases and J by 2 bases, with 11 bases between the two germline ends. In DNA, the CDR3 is TGTGCCAGCAGTTACTCGGGCAGCTTGGCCTACGAGCAGTACTTC. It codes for CASSYSGSLAYEQYF.

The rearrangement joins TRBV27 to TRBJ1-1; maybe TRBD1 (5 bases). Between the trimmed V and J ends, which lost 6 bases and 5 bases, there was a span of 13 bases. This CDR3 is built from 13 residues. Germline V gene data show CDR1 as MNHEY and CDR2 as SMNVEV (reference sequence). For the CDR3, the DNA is TGTGCCAGCAGGCCGGGGGGTGGGACTGAAGCTTTCTTT. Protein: CASRPGGGTEAFF.

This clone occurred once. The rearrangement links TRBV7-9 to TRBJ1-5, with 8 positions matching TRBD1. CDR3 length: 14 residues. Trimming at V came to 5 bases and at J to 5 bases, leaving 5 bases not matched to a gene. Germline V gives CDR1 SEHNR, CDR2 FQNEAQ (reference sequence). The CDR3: CASSRGQGHQPQHF. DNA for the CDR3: TGTGCCAGCAGCCGTGGACAGGGACATCAGCCCCAGCATTTT. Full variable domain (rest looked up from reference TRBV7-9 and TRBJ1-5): DTGVSQNPRHKITKRGQNVTFRCDPISEHNRLYWYRQTLGQGPEFLTYFQNEAQLEKSRLLSDRFSAERPKGSFSTLEIQRTEQGDSAMYLCASSRGQGHQPQHFGDGTRLSIL.

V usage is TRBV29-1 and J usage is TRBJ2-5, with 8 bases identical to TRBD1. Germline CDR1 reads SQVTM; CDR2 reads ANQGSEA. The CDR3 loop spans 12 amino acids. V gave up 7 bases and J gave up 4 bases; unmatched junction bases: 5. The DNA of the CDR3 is TGCAGCGCCAGGACAGGGTCAGAGACCCAGTACTTC. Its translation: CSARTGSETQYF.

The CDR3 DNA follows: TGTGCCAGCATCTTAGTCGACAGGGAACATCAGCCCCAGCATTTT. This codes for CASILVDREHQPQHF. V usage is TRBV5-8 and J usage is TRBJ1-5, with 7 bases aligning to TRBD1. CDR3 length: 15 residues. Germline CDR1 and CDR2: SGHTS and YDEGEE. The J segment lost 5 bases and the V segment lost 6 bases, leaving 11 bases of the junction unmatched.

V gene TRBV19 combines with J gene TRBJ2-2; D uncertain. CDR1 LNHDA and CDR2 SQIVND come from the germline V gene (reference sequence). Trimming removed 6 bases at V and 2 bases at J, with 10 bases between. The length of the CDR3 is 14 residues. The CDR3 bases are TGTGCCAGTAGCCCTACCGTAAACACCGGGGAGCTGTTTTTT. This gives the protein CASSPTVNTGELFF.

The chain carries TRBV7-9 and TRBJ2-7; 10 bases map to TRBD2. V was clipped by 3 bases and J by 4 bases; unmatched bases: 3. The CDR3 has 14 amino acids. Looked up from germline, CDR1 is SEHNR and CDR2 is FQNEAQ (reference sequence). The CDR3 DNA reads TGTGCCAGCAGCTTTACTAGCGGGATTTACGAGCAGTACTTC. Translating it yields CASSFTSGIYEQYF.

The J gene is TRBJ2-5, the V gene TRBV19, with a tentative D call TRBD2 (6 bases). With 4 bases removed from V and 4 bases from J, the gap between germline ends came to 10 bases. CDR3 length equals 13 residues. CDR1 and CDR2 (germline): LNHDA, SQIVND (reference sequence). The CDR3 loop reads CASSRRGLETQYF. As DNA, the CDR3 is TGTGCCAGTAGTAGGCGGGGTCTAGAGACCCAGTACTTC.